Below are 27 T cell receptor beta chains sequenced from a single sample in a study of Ad26.COV2.S vaccination and SARS-CoV-2 variants (TCRdb year 2021). Sample treatment or condition, as interpreted from the label and publication: roughly 19 received Ad26.COV2.S at low or high dose, single or two shots; about 5 received placebo; per-sample allocation not given. Repertoires of vaccine and placebo recipients were sequenced from samples taken on day 63 after the first injection. Receptor libraries were prepared by the immunoSEQ multiplex PCR assay. Drawn from immuneACCESS, this table holds only the in-frame rearrangements with V and J called that TCRdb kept. Clones are partly lost; checked studies trace under half to an unresolved V gene and leave the rest unexplained. A total of 380,000 or so clones appear in this sample, more than 85% of them only once. The top ten hold approximately 5% of the sample.

This sample comprised peripheral blood, obtained in a trial of Ad26.COV2.S vaccine versus placebo. These receptors all stem from a person aged 18 to 59 who received the Ad26.COV2.S COVID-19 vaccine or a placebo.

DNA of the CDR3: TGCGCCAGCAGCTTGTGGCCTGGACATAACTATGGCTACACCTTC. The encoded protein is CASSLWPGHNYGYTF. This chain connects TRBV5-1 to TRBJ1-2, with D perhaps matching TRBD1 (5 bases). The V end was cut by 1 base, the J end by 1 base, with 11 bases between. CDR1 and CDR2 (germline): SGHRS, YFSETQ. CDR3 length: 15 amino acids.

This chain joins TRBV28 and TRBJ1-4; 7 bases are shared with TRBD1. CDR1 and CDR2 from the germline V gene are MDHEN and SYDVKM. The CDR3 spans 16 residues. J lost 5 bases, V lost 4 bases, and 10 bases had no gene match. The CDR3 DNA reads TGTGCCAGCAGTTCTAGCCTCGGGACAGCAAATGAAAAACTGTTTTTT. This codes for CASSSSLGTANEKLFF.

CDR3 sequence reads: CSASDRGGSINIQYF. The CDR3 coding sequence is TGCAGTGCTAGTGACAGGGGGGGGTCAATCAACATTCAGTACTTC. The chain uses TRBV20-1 and TRBJ2-4; 9 bases line up with TRBD1. V was pared by 3 bases and J by 7 bases, with 10 bases of the junction left unmatched. CDR1 and CDR2 (germline): DFQATT, SNEGSKA (reference sequence). This CDR3 has 15 amino acids.

This chain joins TRBV5-4 and TRBJ1-2, with D unclear. Germline CDR1 reads SGHNT; CDR2 reads YYREEE (reference sequence). V was clipped by 0 bases and J by 4 bases, with 13 bases between them. The CDR3 extends over 15 amino acids. Written as DNA, the CDR3 is TGTGCCAGCAGCTTGGTGGGAGCGCTTAGCTATGGCTACACCTTC. It is translated as CASSLVGALSYGYTF.

V gene TRBV10-2 combines with J gene TRBJ2-2; D unclear. The CDR3 covers 12 residues. Germline V gene data show CDR1 as WSHSY and CDR2 as SAAADI. The V gene lost 3 bases and the J gene lost 4 bases, with 3 bases spanning the gap. CDR3 bases: TGCGCCAGCAGTGAACGCACCGGGGAGCTGTTTTTT. This codes for CASSERTGELFF.

The table lists this clone with a few counts. The V gene is TRBV5-1, the J gene TRBJ1-1; 7 bases map to TRBD1. The ends lost 4 bases at V and 1 base at J; junction bases unmatched: 4. Per the germline V gene, CDR1 is SGHRS and CDR2 is YFSETQ. CDR3 size: 14 residues. CDR3 in DNA: TGCGCCAGCAGCGACAGGGTTGAGAACACTGAAGCTTTCTTT. Translating gives CASSDRVENTEAFF. The whole variable domain, remainder taken from reference TRBV5-1 and TRBJ1-1, is KAGVTQTPRYLIKTRGQQVTLSCSPISGHRSVSWYQQTPGQGLQFLFEYFSETQRNKGNFPGRFSGRQFSNSRSEMNVSTLELGDSALYLCASSDRVENTEAFFGQGTRLTVV.

The rearrangement joins TRBV25-1 to TRBJ2-7; possibly TRBD2 for D (5 bases). V was trimmed by 2 bases and J by 5 bases, leaving 16 bases between them. The CDR3 is made up of 15 amino acids. The germline gives CDR1 MGHDK, CDR2 SYGVNS. In nucleotides, the CDR3 is TGTGCCAGCAGTGAAGGGCGGTGGGGAGCCCACGAGCAGTACTTC. It specifies CASSEGRWGAHEQYF.

CDR3 residues: CASSQAWDRGYYGYTF. The CDR3 nucleotides are TGTGCCAGCAGTCAGGCCTGGGACAGGGGATACTATGGCTACACCTTC. The rearrangement uses TRBV27 and TRBJ1-2; 10 bases align to TRBD1. This CDR3 has 16 amino acids. Germline assignment: CDR1 MNHEY and CDR2 SMNVEV (reference sequence). The trim removed 5 bases at V and 3 bases at J, leaving 9 bases unmatched.

The rearrangement uses TRBV3-1 (or the pseudogene TRBV3-2) and TRBJ1-2; TRBD1 matches at 8 bases. J gave up 8 bases and V 1 base, and 21 bases lay outside the gene matches. Germline CDR1 is LGHDT and CDR2 is YNNKEL (reference sequence). This CDR3 contains 19 residues. CDR3 protein: CASSQVTGTGGRRSSGYTF. In DNA form, the CDR3 reads TGTGCCAGCAGCCAAGTAACCGGGACAGGTGGAAGGAGAAGTTCGGGCTACACCTTC.

This rearrangement joins TRBV3-1 (or the pseudogene TRBV3-2) to TRBJ2-5; D ambiguous. The CDR3 extends over 13 amino acids. Per the germline V gene, CDR1 is LGHDT and CDR2 is YNNKEL (reference sequence). V was clipped by 4 bases and J by 5 bases, with 11 bases between them. This CDR3 reads CASSRNVGETQYF. The CDR3 nucleotides are TGTGCCAGCAGCCGAAACGTCGGCGAGACCCAGTACTTC.

V gene TRBV18 combines with J gene TRBJ1-3; 7 nucleotides match TRBD1. Germline lookup yields CDR1 KGHSH and CDR2 LQKENI. This CDR3 spans 15 amino acids. After removal of 4 bases from V and 4 bases from J, the junction contained 7 bases not matched to a gene. The CDR3 loop is CASSRDREGGNTIYF. The CDR3 DNA is TGTGCCAGCTCACGCGACAGGGAGGGCGGAAACACCATATATTTT. Looking up the rest from reference TRBV18 and TRBJ1-3 gives the full variable domain: NAGVMQNPRHLVRRRGQEARLRCSPMKGHSHVYWYRQLPEEGLKFMVYLQKENIIDESGMPKERFSAEFPKEGPSILRIQQVVRGDSAAYFCASSRDREGGNTIYFGEGSWLTVV.

The rearrangement joins TRBV19 to TRBJ1-3, with D maybe TRBD1 (5 bases). Between the trimmed V and J ends, which lost 9 bases and 4 bases, there was a span of 19 bases. Germline V gene data show CDR1 as LNHDA and CDR2 as SQIVND (reference sequence). The CDR3 has 15 amino acids. The DNA for the CDR3 is TGTGCCAGCCGCATGACGGGACGGGAAGGAAACACCATATATTTT. This encodes CASRMTGREGNTIYF.

The chain joins TRBV9 to TRBJ2-6; D is undetermined. CDR1 SGDLS and CDR2 YYNGEE come from the germline V gene. V was pared by 0 bases and J by 0 bases, with 10 bases between. The CDR3 is 17 residues long. The CDR3 region has the DNA TGTGCCAGCAGCGTAGACAGTTTTAGCTCTGGGGCCAACGTCCTGACTTTC. Its translation: CASSVDSFSSGANVLTF.

The rearrangement joins TRBV28 to TRBJ1-5; D is ambiguous. Germline V CDR1 and CDR2: MDHEN, SYDVKM. The CDR3 has 22 residues. Trimming removed 1 base at V and 0 bases at J, with 28 bases between. The chain's CDR3 is CASSLYSEGIESWVVSNQPQHF. In DNA form, the CDR3 reads TGTGCCAGCAGTTTATACTCAGAGGGAATCGAAAGTTGGGTTGTTAGCAATCAGCCCCAGCATTTT.

The chain has TRBV19 and TRBJ1-2; D is perhaps TRBD1 (5 bases). The CDR3 extends over 13 amino acids. V was shortened by 3 bases and J by 4 bases, with 9 bases between the two germline ends. CDR1 is LNHDA, CDR2 SQIVND, per germline (reference sequence). The CDR3, as DNA: TGTGCCAGTAGTATGCTGGGGACCTATGGCTACACCTTC. Residues: CASSMLGTYGYTF.

This clone showed up just once. The gene calls are TRBV19 and TRBJ2-7; D ambiguous. Between the trimmed V and J ends, which lost 4 bases and 1 base, there was a span of 11 bases. The CDR3 spans 14 residues. Per the germline V gene, CDR1 is LNHDA and CDR2 is SQIVND (reference sequence). For the CDR3, the DNA is TGTGCCAGTAGTAGCGGCCCGGATTCCTACGAGCAGTACTTC. Its translation: CASSSGPDSYEQYF.

The V and J genes are TRBV5-1 and TRBJ2-6, with 7 bases lining up with TRBD2. Germline V gives CDR1 SGHRS, CDR2 YFSETQ. The V segment lost 3 bases and the J segment 15 bases; nucleotides outside the gene matches: 12. This CDR3 comprises 14 residues. CDR3 loop: CASSSGEGRVALTF. The CDR3 nucleotides read TGCGCCAGCAGCTCCGGGGAGGGACGAGTGGCCCTGACTTTC.

V and J are TRBV29-1 and TRBJ2-5; TRBD1 matches at 8 bases. The CDR3 extends over 13 amino acids. Germline V gives CDR1 SQVTM, CDR2 ANQGSEA. V dropped 7 bases and J dropped 2; count of bases not matched to a gene: 6. The CDR3 sequence is CSGGQGGQETQYF. CDR3 DNA sequence: TGCAGCGGCGGACAGGGCGGGCAAGAGACCCAGTACTTC.

This chain joins TRBV15 and TRBJ2-4, with 10 bases matching TRBD2. Germline V gene sequence: CDR1 LNHNV, CDR2 YYDKDF (reference sequence). Losses at the gene ends were 0 bases for V and 7 bases for J; bases not matched to a gene: 9. The length of the CDR3 is 17 residues. CDR3 amino acids: CATSRDAPSGRLNIQYF. The CDR3 coding sequence is TGTGCCACCAGCAGAGATGCGCCTAGCGGGAGATTGAACATTCAGTACTTC.

This clone was seen only once. The chain uses TRBV7-2 and TRBJ2-3; D not certain. V gave up 5 bases and J gave up 5 bases, with 8 bases separating them. Germline values: CDR1 SGHTA, CDR2 FQGNSA. There are 12 residues in the CDR3. CDR3 residues: CASSHPVDTQYF. CDR3 coding DNA: TGTGCCAGCAGCCATCCCGTAGATACGCAGTATTTT.

The V call is TRBV29-1, the J call TRBJ2-3; a weak D match, TRBD1 (6 bases). The CDR3 consists of 15 residues. The germline gives CDR1 SQVTM, CDR2 ANQGSEA. V was clipped by 5 bases and J by 0 bases, with 15 bases between them. The CDR3 spells CSVLAGVISTDTQYF. CDR3 DNA: TGCAGCGTTCTGGCAGGGGTCATTAGCACAGATACGCAGTATTTT.

This rearrangement joins TRBV5-6 to TRBJ1-5, with TRBD1 identical over 10 bases. The CDR3 totals 15 residues. CDR1 is SGHDT, CDR2 YYEEEE, per germline. Unmatched junction bases numbered 4, after V lost 4 bases and J lost 3 bases. The CDR3 nucleotides read TGTGCCAGCAGCCGGGACAGGGGATTCAATCAGCCCCAGCATTTT. This sequence encodes CASSRDRGFNQPQHF.

The V and J genes are TRBV27 and TRBJ2-7; TRBD2 might be the D (5 bases). Trimming pared 5 bases from V and 1 base from J, leaving 21 bases between. Germline V lookup: CDR1 MNHEY, CDR2 SMNVEV (reference sequence). The CDR3 contains 17 residues. The CDR3, as DNA: TGTGCCAGCAGTCCGGGAATGGGTCTTCGCGGGTCCTACGAGCAGTACTTC. This sequence encodes CASSPGMGLRGSYEQYF.

This chain uses TRBV9 with TRBJ2-5; 9 nucleotides line up with TRBD1. V shed 3 bases, J shed 5 bases, and the junction held 11 bases outside the gene matches. Germline assignment: CDR1 SGDLS and CDR2 YYNGEE. The CDR3 contains 16 residues. Written as DNA, the CDR3 is TGTGCCAGCAGCGGGACCGGGACAGGGTCAGGCGAGACCCAGTACTTC. It encodes CASSGTGTGSGETQYF.

The chain carries TRBV2 and TRBJ2-7, with 9 bases matching TRBD1. Germline V CDR1 and CDR2: SNHLY, FYNNEI. V lost 6 bases to trimming and J lost 2 bases; unmatched junction nucleotides: 20. The CDR3 spans 19 residues. CDR3 sequence: CASSLRGTGRRSVAYEQYF. The DNA of the CDR3 is TGTGCCAGCAGCCTCCGAGGGACAGGGAGAAGGTCAGTAGCCTACGAGCAGTACTTC.

The CDR3 protein is CATSSLDSNTEAFF. CDR3 DNA: TGTGCCACCAGCAGCCTAGACAGTAACACTGAAGCTTTCTTT. The rearrangement links TRBV15 to TRBJ1-1; weak D call: TRBD1 (5 bases). This CDR3 comprises 14 residues. The germline V gene encodes CDR1 LNHNV and CDR2 YYDKDF (reference sequence). The ends were cut back, 3 bases at V and 2 bases at J, with 10 bases in the middle.

This chain joins TRBV4-1 and TRBJ2-2; 10 bases match TRBD2. The CDR3 extends over 16 amino acids. V lost 0 bases and J lost 7; bases outside the gene matches: 5. The V gene's germline CDR1 is MGHRA and CDR2 YSYEKL. The DNA of the CDR3 is TGCGCCAGCAGCCAAGAATCTAGCGGGAGTTACGGGGAGCTGTTTTTT. Translation: CASSQESSGSYGELFF.